Below, 18 T cell receptor beta chains from the same sample are listed, as sequenced in a study of T cell repertoires in cytomegalovirus infection. These receptors have no known antigen. Each CDR3 protein is one row after TCRdb ran MiXCR on the reads. The sample has roughly 700,000 distinct CDR3 sequences, around a third seen once. The source was cultured PBMCs, collected from culture after CMV antigen stimulation. All receptors come from a human donor in good health (CMV status not recorded). Some clones in this sample may be carry-over from other donors' samples.

This clonotype was found a few times. This chain uses TRBV7-2 with TRBJ2-7; perhaps TRBD2 as D (6 bases). The CDR3 contains 14 residues. Germline V gene data show CDR1 as SGHTA and CDR2 as FQGNSA. Deletions cut 2 bases from V and 3 bases from J, with 11 bases between. The CDR3: CASSLFAGNYEQYF. CDR3 sequence (DNA): TGTGCCAGCAGCTTATTTGCGGGAAACTACGAGCAGTACTTC.

V gene TRBV6-1 combines with J gene TRBJ2-3, with 8 bases fitting TRBD2. V gave up 5 bases and J gave up 7 bases; unmatched junction bases: 14. Germline values: CDR1 MNHNS, CDR2 SASEGT. This CDR3 has 16 amino acids. CDR3 in DNA: TGTGCCAGCAGTCCACCGGGACTAGGAGTTCAACATACGCAGTATTTT. Its translation is CASSPPGLGVQHTQYF.

The genes are TRBV5-1 and TRBJ1-2; no clear D gene. CDR1 is SGHRS, CDR2 YFSETQ, per germline. V lost 0 bases, J lost 4 bases, and 13 bases lay in between. The CDR3 totals 15 residues. CDR3: CASSLEGRDAYGYTF. CDR3 bases: TGCGCCAGCAGCTTGGAAGGGAGAGATGCCTATGGCTACACCTTC.

In its sample, this clonotype was seen many times. This chain uses TRBV7-2 with TRBJ2-3; D possibly matches TRBD1 or TRBD2 (5 bases each). V shed 4 bases and J shed 5 bases, with 13 bases lying between them. CDR1 is SGHTA and CDR2 is FQGNSA in the germline V gene. The CDR3 loop spans 14 amino acids. CDR3 loop: CASSWGPLGDTQYF. Here the CDR3 DNA reads TGTGCCAGCAGCTGGGGACCCCTAGGAGATACGCAGTATTTT.

V gene TRBV6-6 combines with J gene TRBJ2-5; the match to TRBD2 covers 8 bases. CDR1 MNHNY and CDR2 SVGAGI come from the germline V gene (reference sequence). V lost 0 bases and J lost 4; bases outside the gene matches: 10. The CDR3 contains 17 residues. In DNA form, the CDR3 reads TGTGCCAGCAGTTACTCACCTCCCACTCGGGGGGGAGAGACCCAGTACTTC. It yields the protein CASSYSPPTRGGETQYF.

This clonotype was recorded a few times. The chain is built from TRBV12-3 or TRBV12-4 and TRBJ1-5; D is unclear. V lost 1 base and J lost 6, with 4 bases in between. The CDR3 spans 12 residues. The CDR3 DNA reads TGTGCCAGCAGTTTAGTGGCTCAGCCCCAGCATTTT. Its protein product is CASSLVAQPQHF.

This clonotype was counted many times. V usage is TRBV7-6 and J usage is TRBJ1-6, with 11 bases fitting TRBD1. There are 14 residues in the CDR3. Trimming removed 4 bases from V and 10 bases from J; junction bases left unmatched: 3. The germline CDR1 and CDR2 sequences are SGHVS and FNYEAQ. Here the CDR3 reads CASSSGQGGSPLHF. The CDR3 coding sequence is TGTGCCAGCAGCTCGGGACAGGGGGGATCACCCCTCCACTTT.

The chain combines TRBV7-8 with TRBJ1-2; no clear D. Germline CDR1 and CDR2: SGHVS and FQNEAQ. The CDR3 is 11 residues long. V gave up 5 bases and J gave up 4 bases, with 5 bases separating them. The chain's CDR3 is CASSGFYGYTF. DNA for the CDR3: TGTGCCAGCAGCGGATTCTATGGCTACACCTTC.

This clonotype was counted between two and nine times. The genes are TRBV7-7 and TRBJ2-2, with D perhaps TRBD1 (6 bases). This CDR3 spans 14 amino acids. CDR1 and CDR2 from the germline V gene are SSHAT and FNYEAQ (reference sequence). Trimming removed 4 bases at V and 8 bases at J, with 14 bases between. CDR3 nucleotides: TGTGCCAGCAGCTGGGGGCTAGGTGATGGGGAGCTGTTTTTT. It codes for CASSWGLGDGELFF.

This chain links TRBV2 with TRBJ2-4; D remains unclear. V was shortened by 4 bases and J by 8 bases, with 9 bases between the two germline ends. CDR1 SNHLY and CDR2 FYNNEI come from the germline V gene. The length of the CDR3 is 12 residues. CDR3 protein: CASSGVGDIQYF. The CDR3 region has the DNA TGTGCCAGCAGTGGGGTTGGGGACATTCAGTACTTC.

The V call is TRBV7-9, the J call TRBJ2-5, with TRBD1 as a possible D gene (5 bases). V was shortened by 5 bases and J by 1 base, with 17 bases between the two germline ends. This CDR3 has 16 amino acids. Germline CDR1 and CDR2: SEHNR and FQNEAQ (reference sequence). As DNA, the CDR3 is TGTGCCAGCAGCCGCAGCCGTCAAACAGGCCAAGAGACCCAGTACTTC. The encoded protein is CASSRSRQTGQETQYF.

This sequence joins TRBV20-1 and TRBJ1-2; weak D call: TRBD1 (6 bases). Looked up from germline, CDR1 is DFQATT and CDR2 is SNEGSKA (reference sequence). The CDR3 extends over 13 amino acids. With 0 bases removed from V and 3 bases from J, the gap between germline ends came to 8 bases. DNA of the CDR3: TGCAGTGCTAGAGAGGACAGTCACTATGGCTACACCTTC. Amino acids: CSAREDSHYGYTF.

This chain connects TRBV29-1 to TRBJ1-2; tentatively, D is TRBD1 (5 bases). CDR1 and CDR2 (germline): SQVTM, ANQGSEA. The CDR3 totals 13 residues. The germline V and J ends were trimmed by 7 bases and 6 bases, with 18 bases remaining between them. The CDR3 DNA follows: TGCAGCGCCGCCGGGACGCCCCAGGATGGCTACACCTTC. This encodes CSAAGTPQDGYTF.

This rearrangement joins TRBV10-3 to TRBJ2-1; the D gene is possibly TRBD2 (6 bases). V lost 4 bases to trimming and J lost 0 bases, with 19 bases between them. This CDR3 region has 18 residues. The germline gives CDR1 ENHRY, CDR2 SYGVKD. This CDR3 is CAISADPGLLISYNEQFF. The CDR3 DNA reads TGTGCCATCAGTGCCGACCCGGGACTCCTAATCTCCTACAATGAGCAGTTCTTC.

This clonotype was counted only a few times. V and J are TRBV12-3 or TRBV12-4 and TRBJ1-2; possible D gene TRBD1, 5 bases. Trimming stripped 6 bases from V and 4 bases from J, with 18 bases between. The CDR3 length is 15 residues. Here the CDR3 DNA reads TGTGCCAGCAGCCTAACCGGGGCGGTCCGCTATGGCTACACCTTC. Its protein product is CASSLTGAVRYGYTF.

A word on this clonotype: One end of the junction does not line up with germline, which may come from a read error. This rearrangement joins TRBV4-1 to TRBJ2-7, with TRBD1 identical over 9 bases. Germline assignment: CDR1 MGHRA and CDR2 YSYEKL. The CDR3 contains 17 residues. The CDR3 loop reads CASSPRTGTGNIGEQYF. The CDR3 nucleotides read TGTGCCAGCAGCCCGAGGACCGGGACAGGGAATATAGGCGAGCAGTACTTC.

This clonotype came up many times. This rearrangement joins TRBV7-8 to TRBJ1-3; TRBD1 is a possible D gene (5 bases). Trimming removed 2 bases at V and 0 bases at J, with 11 bases between. The CDR3 loop spans 16 amino acids. CDR1 and CDR2 from the germline V gene are SGHVS and FQNEAQ. CDR3 bases: TGTGCCAGCAGCTTACGGGGCAGGACCTCTGGAAACACCATATATTTT. This sequence encodes CASSLRGRTSGNTIYF.

This chain joins TRBV11-1 and TRBJ2-3; 9 bases match TRBD1. The germline V gene encodes CDR1 SGHAT and CDR2 FQDESV (reference sequence). This CDR3 contains 18 residues. With 5 bases clipped from V and 0 bases from J, the junction kept 12 bases outside the gene matches. The CDR3 reads CASSAGTGLLRSTDTQYF. The CDR3 bases are TGTGCCAGCAGCGCCGGGACAGGGCTCCTACGGAGCACAGATACGCAGTATTTT.